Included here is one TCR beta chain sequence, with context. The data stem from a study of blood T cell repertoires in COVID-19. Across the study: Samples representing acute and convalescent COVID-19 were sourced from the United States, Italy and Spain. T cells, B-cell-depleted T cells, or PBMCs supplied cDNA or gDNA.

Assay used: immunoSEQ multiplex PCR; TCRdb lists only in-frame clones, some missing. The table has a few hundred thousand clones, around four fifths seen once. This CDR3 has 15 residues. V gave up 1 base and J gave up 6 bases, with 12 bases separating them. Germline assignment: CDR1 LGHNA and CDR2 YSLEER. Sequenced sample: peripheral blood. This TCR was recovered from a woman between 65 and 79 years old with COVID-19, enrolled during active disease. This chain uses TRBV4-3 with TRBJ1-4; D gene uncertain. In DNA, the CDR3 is TGCGCCAGCAGCCAAGCTGGAGGGTTTTATGAAAAACTGTTTTTT. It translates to CASSQAGGFYEKLFF.